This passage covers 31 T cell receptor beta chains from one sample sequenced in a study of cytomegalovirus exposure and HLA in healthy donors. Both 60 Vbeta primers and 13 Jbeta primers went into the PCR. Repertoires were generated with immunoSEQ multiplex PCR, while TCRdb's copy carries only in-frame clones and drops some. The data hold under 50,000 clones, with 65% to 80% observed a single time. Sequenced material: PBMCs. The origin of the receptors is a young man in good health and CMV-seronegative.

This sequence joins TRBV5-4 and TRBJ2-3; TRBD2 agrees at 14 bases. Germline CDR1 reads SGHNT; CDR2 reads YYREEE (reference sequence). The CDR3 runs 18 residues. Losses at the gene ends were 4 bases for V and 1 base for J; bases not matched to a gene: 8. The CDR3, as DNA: TGTGCCAGCAGCGCCCGACTAGCGGGAGGGCCGGGCACAGATACGCAGTATTTT. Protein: CASSARLAGGPGTDTQYF.

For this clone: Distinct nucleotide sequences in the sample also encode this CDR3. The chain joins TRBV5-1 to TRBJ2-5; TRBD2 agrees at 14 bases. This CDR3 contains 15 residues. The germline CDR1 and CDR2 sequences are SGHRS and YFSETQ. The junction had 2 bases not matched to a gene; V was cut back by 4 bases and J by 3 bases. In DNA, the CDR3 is TGCGCCAGCAGCCCGGGACTAGCGGGAGAAGAGACCCAGTACTTC. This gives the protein CASSPGLAGEETQYF.

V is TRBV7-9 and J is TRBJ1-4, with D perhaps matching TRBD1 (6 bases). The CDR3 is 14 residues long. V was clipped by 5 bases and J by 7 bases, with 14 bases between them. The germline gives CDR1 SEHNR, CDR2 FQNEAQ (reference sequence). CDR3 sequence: CASSRPGEGEKLFF. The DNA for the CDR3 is TGTGCCAGCAGCCGACCAGGGGAGGGTGAAAAACTGTTTTTT. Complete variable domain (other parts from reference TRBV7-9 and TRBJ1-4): DTGVSQNPRHKITKRGQNVTFRCDPISEHNRLYWYRQTLGQGPEFLTYFQNEAQLEKSRLLSDRFSAERPKGSFSTLEIQRTEQGDSAMYLCASSRPGEGEKLFFGSGTQLSVL.

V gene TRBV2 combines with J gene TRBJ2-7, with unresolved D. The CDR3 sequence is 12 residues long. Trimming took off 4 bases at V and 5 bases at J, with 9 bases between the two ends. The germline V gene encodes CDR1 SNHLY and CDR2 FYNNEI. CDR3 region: CASSVSVNEQYF. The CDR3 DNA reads TGTGCCAGCAGTGTGTCCGTAAACGAGCAGTACTTC.

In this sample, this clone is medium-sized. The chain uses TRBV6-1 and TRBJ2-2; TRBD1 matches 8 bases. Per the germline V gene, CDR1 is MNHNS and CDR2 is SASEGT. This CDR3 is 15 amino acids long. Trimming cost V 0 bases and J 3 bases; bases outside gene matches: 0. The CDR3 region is CASSEATGDTGELFF. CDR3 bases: TGTGCCAGCAGTGAAGCGACAGGGGACACCGGGGAGCTGTTTTTT.

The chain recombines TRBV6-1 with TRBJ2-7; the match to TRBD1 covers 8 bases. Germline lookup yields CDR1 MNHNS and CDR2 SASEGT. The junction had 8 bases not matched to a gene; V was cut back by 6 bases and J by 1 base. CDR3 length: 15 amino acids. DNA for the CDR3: TGTGCCAGCAGAAATGGACAGGGACGGTCCTACGAGCAGTACTTC. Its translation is CASRNGQGRSYEQYF.

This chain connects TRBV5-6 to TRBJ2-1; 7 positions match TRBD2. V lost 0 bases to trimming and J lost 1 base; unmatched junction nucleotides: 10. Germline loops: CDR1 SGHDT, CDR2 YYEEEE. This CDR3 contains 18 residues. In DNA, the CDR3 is TGTGCCAGCAGCTTGGTGGCCCTAGCGGTTGGTTCCTACAATGAGCAGTTCTTC. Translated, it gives CASSLVALAVGSYNEQFF. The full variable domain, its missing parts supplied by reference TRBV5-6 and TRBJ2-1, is DAGVTQSPTHLIKTRGQQVTLRCSPKSGHDTVSWYQQALGQGPQFIFQYYEEEERQRGNFPDRFSGHQFPNYSSELNVNALLLGDSALYLCASSLVALAVGSYNEQFFGPGTRLTVL.

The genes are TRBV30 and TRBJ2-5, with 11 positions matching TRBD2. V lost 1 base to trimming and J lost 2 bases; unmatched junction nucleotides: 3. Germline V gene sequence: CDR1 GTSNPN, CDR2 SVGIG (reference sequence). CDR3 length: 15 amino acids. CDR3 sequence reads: CAWSAGTSGQETQYF. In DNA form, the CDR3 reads TGTGCCTGGAGTGCCGGGACTAGCGGTCAAGAGACCCAGTACTTC.

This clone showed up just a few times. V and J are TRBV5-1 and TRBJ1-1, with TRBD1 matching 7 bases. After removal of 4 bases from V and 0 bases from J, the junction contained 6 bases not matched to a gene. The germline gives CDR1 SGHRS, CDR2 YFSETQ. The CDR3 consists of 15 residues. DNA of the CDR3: TGCGCCAGCAGCCCTGGGGACAGCCTGAACACTGAAGCTTTCTTT. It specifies CASSPGDSLNTEAFF.

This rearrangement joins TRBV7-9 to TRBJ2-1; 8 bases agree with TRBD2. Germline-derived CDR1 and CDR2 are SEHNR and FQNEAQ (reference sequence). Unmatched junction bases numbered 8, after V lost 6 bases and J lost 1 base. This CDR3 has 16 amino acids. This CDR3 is CASRSISGSSYNEQFF. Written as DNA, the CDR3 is TGTGCCAGCAGGTCAATCAGCGGGAGTTCCTACAATGAGCAGTTCTTC.

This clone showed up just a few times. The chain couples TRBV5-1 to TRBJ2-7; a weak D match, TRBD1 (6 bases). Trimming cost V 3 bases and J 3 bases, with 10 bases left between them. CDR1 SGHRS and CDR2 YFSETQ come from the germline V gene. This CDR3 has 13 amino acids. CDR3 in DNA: TGCGCCAGCAGCTGGGACACCTACTACGAGCAGTACTTC. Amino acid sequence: CASSWDTYYEQYF.

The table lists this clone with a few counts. CDR3 bases: TGTGCCATCAGCCCACAGGGAGGGAATGGCTACACCTTC. This codes for CAISPQGGNGYTF. The V and J genes are TRBV10-3 and TRBJ1-2, with TRBD1 as a possible D gene (6 bases). Trimming removed 6 bases from V and 6 bases from J, with 14 bases in between. Germline loops: CDR1 ENHRY, CDR2 SYGVKD. This CDR3 is built from 13 residues.

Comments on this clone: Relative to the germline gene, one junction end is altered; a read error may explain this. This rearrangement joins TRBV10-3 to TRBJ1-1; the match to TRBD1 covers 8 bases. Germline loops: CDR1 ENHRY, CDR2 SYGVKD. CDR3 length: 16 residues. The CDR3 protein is CAISESRKTGDTEAFF. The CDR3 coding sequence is TGTGCCATCAGCGAGTCACGAAAGACAGGGGACACTGAAGCTTTCTTT.

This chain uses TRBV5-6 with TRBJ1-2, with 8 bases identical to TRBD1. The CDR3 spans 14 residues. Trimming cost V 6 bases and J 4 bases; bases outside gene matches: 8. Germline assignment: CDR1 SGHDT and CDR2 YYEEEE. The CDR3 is CASTSDRAAYGYTF. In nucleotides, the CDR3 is TGTGCCAGCACCTCGGACAGGGCTGCCTATGGCTACACCTTC.

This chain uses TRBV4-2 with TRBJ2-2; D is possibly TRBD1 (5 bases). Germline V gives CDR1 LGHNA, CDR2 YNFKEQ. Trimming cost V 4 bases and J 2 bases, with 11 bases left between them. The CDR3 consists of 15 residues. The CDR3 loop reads CASSRTGSNTGELFF. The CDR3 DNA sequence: TGTGCCAGCAGCCGTACAGGCAGCAACACCGGGGAGCTGTTTTTT.

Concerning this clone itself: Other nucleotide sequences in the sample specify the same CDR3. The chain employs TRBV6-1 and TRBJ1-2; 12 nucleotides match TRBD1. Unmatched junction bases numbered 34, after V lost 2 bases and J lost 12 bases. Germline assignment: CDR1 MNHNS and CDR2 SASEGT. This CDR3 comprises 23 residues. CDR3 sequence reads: CASSEYGRPGQGAANKPLGEDTF. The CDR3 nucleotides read TGTGCCAGCAGTGAATACGGCCGGCCGGGACAGGGGGCGGCCAATAAACCCCTTGGGGAGGACACCTTC.

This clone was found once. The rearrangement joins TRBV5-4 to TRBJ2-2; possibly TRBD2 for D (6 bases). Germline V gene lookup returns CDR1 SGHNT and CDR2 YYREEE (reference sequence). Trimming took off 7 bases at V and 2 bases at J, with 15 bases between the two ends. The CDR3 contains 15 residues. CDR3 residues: CASHGSGRNTGELFF. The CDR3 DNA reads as TGTGCCAGCCATGGTAGCGGACGAAACACCGGGGAGCTGTTTTTT.

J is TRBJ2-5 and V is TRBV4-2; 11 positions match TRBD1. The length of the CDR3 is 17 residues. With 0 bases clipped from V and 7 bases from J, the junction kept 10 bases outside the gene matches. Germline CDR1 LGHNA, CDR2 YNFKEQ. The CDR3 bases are TGTGCCAGCAGCCAAGATCCGGACAGGGGGCTTATCGGGACCCAGTACTTC. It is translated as CASSQDPDRGLIGTQYF.

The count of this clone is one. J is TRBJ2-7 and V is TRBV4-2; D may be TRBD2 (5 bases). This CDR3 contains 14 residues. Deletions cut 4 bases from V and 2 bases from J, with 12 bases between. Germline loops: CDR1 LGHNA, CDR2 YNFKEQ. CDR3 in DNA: TGTGCCAGCAGCCCTAAACGAGGGCCCTACGAGCAGTACTTC. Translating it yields CASSPKRGPYEQYF.

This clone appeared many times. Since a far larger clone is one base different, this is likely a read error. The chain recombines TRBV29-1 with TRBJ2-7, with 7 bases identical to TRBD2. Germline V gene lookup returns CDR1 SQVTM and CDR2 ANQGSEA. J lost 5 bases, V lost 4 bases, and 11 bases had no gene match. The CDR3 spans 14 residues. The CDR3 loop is CSVVYWTRGDEQYF. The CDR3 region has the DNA TGCAGCGTTGTGTACTGGACTAGAGGCGACGAGCAGTACTTC.

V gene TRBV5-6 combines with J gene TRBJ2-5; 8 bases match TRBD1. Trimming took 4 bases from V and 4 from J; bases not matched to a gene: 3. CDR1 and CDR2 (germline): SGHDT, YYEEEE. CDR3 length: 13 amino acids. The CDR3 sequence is CASSVDRVETQYF. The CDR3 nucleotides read TGTGCCAGCAGCGTGGACAGGGTAGAGACCCAGTACTTC.

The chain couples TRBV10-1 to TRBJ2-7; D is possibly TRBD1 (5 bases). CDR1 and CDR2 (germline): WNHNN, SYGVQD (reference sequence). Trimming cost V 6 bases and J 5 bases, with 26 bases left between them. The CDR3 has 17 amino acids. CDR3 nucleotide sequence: TGCGCCAGCAGCGATACAGGAAACCTGGCTAAAATCCACGAGCAGTACTTC. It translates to CASSDTGNLAKIHEQYF.

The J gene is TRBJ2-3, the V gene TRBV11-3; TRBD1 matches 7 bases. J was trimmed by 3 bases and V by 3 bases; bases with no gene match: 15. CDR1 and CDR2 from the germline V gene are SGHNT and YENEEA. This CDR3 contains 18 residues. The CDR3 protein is CASSFGKTGAGGTDTQYF. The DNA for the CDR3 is TGTGCCAGCAGCTTTGGGAAAACCGGGGCAGGGGGAACAGATACGCAGTATTTT.

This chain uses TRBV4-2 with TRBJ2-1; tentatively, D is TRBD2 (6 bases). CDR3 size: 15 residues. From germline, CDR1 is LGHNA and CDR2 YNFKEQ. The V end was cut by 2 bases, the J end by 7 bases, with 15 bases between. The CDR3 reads CASSQNSRGGNEQFF. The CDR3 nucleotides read TGTGCCAGCAGCCAAAATAGCCGGGGAGGTAATGAGCAGTTCTTC.

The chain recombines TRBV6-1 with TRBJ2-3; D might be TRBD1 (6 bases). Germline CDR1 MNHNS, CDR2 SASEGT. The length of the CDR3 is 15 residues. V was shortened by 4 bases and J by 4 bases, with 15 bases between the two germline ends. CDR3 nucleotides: TGTGCCAGCAGTGTTGGGGACAAGTGGGCAGATACGCAGTATTTT. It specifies CASSVGDKWADTQYF.

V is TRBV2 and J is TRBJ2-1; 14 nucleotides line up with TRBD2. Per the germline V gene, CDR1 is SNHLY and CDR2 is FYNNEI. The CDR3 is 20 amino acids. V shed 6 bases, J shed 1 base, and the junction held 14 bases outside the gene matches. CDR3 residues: CASSVPTSGRAVLSYNEQFF. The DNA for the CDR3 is TGTGCCAGCAGCGTACCGACTAGCGGGAGGGCCGTTCTATCCTACAATGAGCAGTTCTTC.

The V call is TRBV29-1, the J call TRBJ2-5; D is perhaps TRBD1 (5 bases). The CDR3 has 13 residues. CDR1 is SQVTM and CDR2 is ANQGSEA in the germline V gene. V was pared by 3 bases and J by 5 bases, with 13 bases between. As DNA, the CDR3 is TGCAGCGTTGACGCAGGGTTCGGGGAGACCCAGTACTTC. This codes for CSVDAGFGETQYF.

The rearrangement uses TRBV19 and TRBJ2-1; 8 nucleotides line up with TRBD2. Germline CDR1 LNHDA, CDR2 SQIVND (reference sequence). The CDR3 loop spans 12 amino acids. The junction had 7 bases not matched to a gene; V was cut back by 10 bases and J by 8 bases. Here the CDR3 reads CATIAGTYEQFF. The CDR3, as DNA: TGTGCCACCATAGCGGGAACCTATGAGCAGTTCTTC.

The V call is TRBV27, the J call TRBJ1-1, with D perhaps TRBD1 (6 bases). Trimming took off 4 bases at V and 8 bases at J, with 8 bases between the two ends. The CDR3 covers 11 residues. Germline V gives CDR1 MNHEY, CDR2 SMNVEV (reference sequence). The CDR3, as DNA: TGTGCCAGCAGTTACAGGGAAGAAGCTTTCTTT. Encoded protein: CASSYREEAFF.

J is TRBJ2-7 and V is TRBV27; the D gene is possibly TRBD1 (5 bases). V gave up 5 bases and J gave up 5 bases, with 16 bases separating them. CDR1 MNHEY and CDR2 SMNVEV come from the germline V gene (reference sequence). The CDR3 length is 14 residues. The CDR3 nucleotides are TGTGCCAGCAGTCTCCCAGGGAATCGCCACGAGCAGTACTTC. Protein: CASSLPGNRHEQYF.

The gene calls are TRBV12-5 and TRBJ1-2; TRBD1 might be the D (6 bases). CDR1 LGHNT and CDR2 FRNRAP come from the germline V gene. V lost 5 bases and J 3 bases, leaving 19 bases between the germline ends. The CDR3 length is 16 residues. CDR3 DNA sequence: TGTGCTAGTGGTCCCACAGGTTCAGGGGTCGACTATGGCTACACCTTC. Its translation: CASGPTGSGVDYGYTF.